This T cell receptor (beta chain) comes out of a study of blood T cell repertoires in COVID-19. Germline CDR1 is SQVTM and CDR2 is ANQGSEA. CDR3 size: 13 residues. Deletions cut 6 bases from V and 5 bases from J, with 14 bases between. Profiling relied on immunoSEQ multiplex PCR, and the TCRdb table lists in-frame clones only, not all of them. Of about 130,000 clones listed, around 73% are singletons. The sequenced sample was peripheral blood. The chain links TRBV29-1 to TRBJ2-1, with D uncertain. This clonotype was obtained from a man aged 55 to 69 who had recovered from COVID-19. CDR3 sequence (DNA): TGCAGCGTGGCGCAAGGAGTCCACAATGAGCAGTTCTTC. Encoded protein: CSVAQGVHNEQFF.